A single sample gave rise to the 18 T cell receptor beta chains below, sequenced in a study of blood T cell repertoires in COVID-19. The assay was immunoSEQ multiplex PCR, and TCRdb's table has in-frame clones only and misses some. This table holds tens of thousands of clones, roughly 86% found once. The sequencing input was peripheral blood. Receptors were obtained from a man in his 60s with active or convalescent COVID-19.

In this sample, this clone turned up a few times. The chain couples TRBV2 to TRBJ1-5; TRBD1 might be the D (6 bases). V shed 3 bases and J shed 3 bases, with 9 bases lying between them. Germline V CDR1 and CDR2: SNHLY, FYNNEI. CDR3 length: 14 amino acids. CDR3 protein: CASSDTGNNQPQHF. CDR3 nucleotide sequence: TGTGCCAGCAGTGATACAGGGAACAATCAGCCCCAGCATTTT.

The CDR3 is CASSLQGHAFF. In DNA form, the CDR3 reads TGCGCCAGCAGCTTGCAGGGACACGCTTTCTTT. The V call is TRBV5-1, the J call TRBJ1-1; weak D call: TRBD1 (6 bases). Trimming removed 1 base from V and 11 bases from J, with 9 bases in between. CDR3 length equals 11 residues. Germline assignment: CDR1 SGHRS and CDR2 YFSETQ.

The chain employs TRBV28 and TRBJ1-5, with D tentatively TRBD1 (6 bases). Trimming removed 6 bases from V and 0 bases from J, with 9 bases in between. Germline V gene sequence: CDR1 MDHEN, CDR2 SYDVKM. The CDR3 is 14 amino acids. The CDR3 coding sequence is TGTGCCAGCAGAACAGGGTTTAGCAATCAGCCCCAGCATTTT. It translates to CASRTGFSNQPQHF.

The chain carries TRBV6-5 and TRBJ2-7, with D hard to call. Between the trimmed V and J ends, which lost 0 bases and 0 bases, there was a span of 9 bases. CDR3 length: 15 amino acids. Germline V gene lookup returns CDR1 MNHEY and CDR2 SVGAGI. Here the CDR3 reads CASSYSWQDSYEQYF. CDR3 in DNA: TGTGCCAGCAGTTACTCGTGGCAGGACTCCTACGAGCAGTACTTC.

J is TRBJ2-3 and V is TRBV6-5; 7 bases are a match to TRBD2. The CDR3 runs to 15 residues. The V and J ends lost 10 bases and 1 base, in that order; junction bases with no gene match: 11. Germline lookup yields CDR1 MNHEY and CDR2 SVGAGI. DNA for the CDR3: TGTGCCATCCCCCGATCTAGCGGCCGCACAGATACGCAGTATTTT. Encoded protein: CAIPRSSGRTDTQYF.

V gene TRBV30 combines with J gene TRBJ1-1; D is uncertain. This CDR3 spans 13 amino acids. Germline V gene sequence: CDR1 GTSNPN, CDR2 SVGIG (reference sequence). V dropped 0 bases and J dropped 1 base, with 6 bases sitting between them. CDR3 loop: CAWSVFKNTEAFF. CDR3 DNA: TGTGCCTGGAGTGTTTTTAAGAACACTGAAGCTTTCTTT.

This chain connects TRBV6-6 to TRBJ1-1, with no clear D. CDR1 is MNHNY and CDR2 is SVGAGI in the germline V gene (reference sequence). V dropped 5 bases and J dropped 5 bases, with 15 bases sitting between them. The CDR3 extends over 14 amino acids. This chain's CDR3 is CASSPPAGFTEAFF. The CDR3 DNA reads as TGTGCCAGCAGTCCCCCTGCCGGTTTTACTGAAGCTTTCTTT.

The chain uses TRBV18 and TRBJ1-1; maybe TRBD1 (5 bases). The CDR3 has 13 amino acids. V was cut by 5 bases and J by 3 bases, with 10 bases left in between. The germline V gene has CDR1 KGHSH and CDR2 LQKENI. The CDR3 DNA reads TGTGCCAGCTCAGAGGGAGGGGACACTGAAGCTTTCTTT. Translated, it gives CASSEGGDTEAFF.

CDR3 protein: CAISKTGTDTQYF. The CDR3, as DNA: TGTGCCATCAGTAAGACAGGCACAGATACGCAGTATTTT. This rearrangement joins TRBV10-3 to TRBJ2-3, with a weak D call TRBD1 (5 bases). The germline V and J ends were trimmed by 5 bases and 1 base, with 7 bases remaining between them. The CDR3 has 13 amino acids. Germline loops: CDR1 ENHRY, CDR2 SYGVKD.

The chain joins TRBV19 to TRBJ2-5, with D perhaps matching TRBD1 (5 bases). The CDR3 consists of 13 residues. The germline CDR1 and CDR2 sequences are LNHDA and SQIVND (reference sequence). V lost 3 bases and J lost 7, with 12 bases in between. Here the CDR3 reads CASSMGPRATQYF. The CDR3 coding sequence is TGTGCCAGTAGTATGGGGCCTAGGGCGACCCAGTACTTC.

The chain carries TRBV4-1 and TRBJ1-1; TRBD1 agrees at 7 bases. V trimming: 6 bases; J trimming: 0 bases; junction bases outside the gene matches: 4. The CDR3 sequence is 14 residues long. Germline CDR1 reads MGHRA; CDR2 reads YSYEKL. The DNA of the CDR3 is TGCGCCAGCAGACGACAGGGCATGAACACTGAAGCTTTCTTT. It yields the protein CASRRQGMNTEAFF.

In this sample, this clone turned up a few times. This sequence joins TRBV3-1 (or the pseudogene TRBV3-2) and TRBJ1-3; possible D gene TRBD1, 5 bases. This CDR3 has 15 amino acids. Germline V gene lookup returns CDR1 LGHDT and CDR2 YNNKEL (reference sequence). Trimming cost V 1 base and J 6 bases, with 13 bases left between them. CDR3 loop: CASSQGPGGENTIYF. The CDR3 DNA follows: TGTGCCAGCAGCCAAGGCCCCGGGGGGGAAAACACCATATATTTT.

The chain recombines TRBV5-1 with TRBJ2-1; 9 bases line up with TRBD2. The CDR3 is made up of 16 amino acids. From germline, CDR1 is SGHRS and CDR2 YFSETQ. The V and J ends lost 4 bases and 0 bases, in that order; junction bases with no gene match: 5. CDR3 coding DNA: TGCGCCAGCAGCCTGACTAGCGGCAGCTCCTACAATGAGCAGTTCTTC. Translated, it gives CASSLTSGSSYNEQFF.

The genes are TRBV7-9 and TRBJ2-3; D possibly corresponds to TRBD2 (6 bases). Trimming left V 1 base short and J 5 bases short, with 16 bases between. Germline V gene sequence: CDR1 SEHNR, CDR2 FQNEAQ (reference sequence). CDR3 length: 16 residues. CDR3 sequence: CASSLVVAEGVDTQYF. Written as DNA, the CDR3 is TGTGCCAGCAGCTTAGTGGTGGCGGAGGGAGTAGATACGCAGTATTTT.

This chain links TRBV23-1 with TRBJ1-4; 7 bases agree with TRBD1. TRBV23-1 is recorded as an ORF, its role being uncertain. V lost 6 bases to trimming and J lost 4 bases; unmatched junction nucleotides: 8. This CDR3 spans 15 amino acids. This CDR3 reads CASRWRGQVNEKLFF. The CDR3 coding sequence is TGCGCCAGCAGATGGAGGGGGCAGGTTAATGAAAAACTGTTTTTT.

V is TRBV3-1 (or the pseudogene TRBV3-2) and J is TRBJ1-1, with a weak D call TRBD1 (6 bases). Germline V CDR1 and CDR2: LGHDT, YNNKEL (reference sequence). V was shortened by 8 bases and J by 0 bases, with 7 bases between the two germline ends. This CDR3 comprises 12 residues. CDR3 sequence (DNA): TGTGCCAGCGGACAGATGAACACTGAAGCTTTCTTT. Its translation is CASGQMNTEAFF.

The genes are TRBV7-3 and TRBJ2-6; TRBD2 matches at 8 bases. J was trimmed by 4 bases and V by 11 bases; bases with no gene match: 22. This CDR3 spans 19 amino acids. In germline, CDR1 is SGHTA, CDR2 FQGTGA. CDR3 nucleotide sequence: TGTGCCTGCACCCCAGCCCCCCCGGGGGGGGGCGAGGGGGCCAACGTCCTGACTTTC. Translating gives CACTPAPPGGGEGANVLTF.

This clone was recorded many times. The sample carries other DNA sequences with the same CDR3. V usage is TRBV6-5 and J usage is TRBJ1-1; D is perhaps TRBD1 (5 bases). V was pared by 2 bases and J by 5 bases, with 6 bases between. This CDR3 is 12 amino acids long. Germline V gene sequence: CDR1 MNHEY, CDR2 SVGAGI. In nucleotides, the CDR3 is TGTGCCAGCAGTTACGGGGGGACTGAAGCTTTCTTT. It specifies CASSYGGTEAFF.